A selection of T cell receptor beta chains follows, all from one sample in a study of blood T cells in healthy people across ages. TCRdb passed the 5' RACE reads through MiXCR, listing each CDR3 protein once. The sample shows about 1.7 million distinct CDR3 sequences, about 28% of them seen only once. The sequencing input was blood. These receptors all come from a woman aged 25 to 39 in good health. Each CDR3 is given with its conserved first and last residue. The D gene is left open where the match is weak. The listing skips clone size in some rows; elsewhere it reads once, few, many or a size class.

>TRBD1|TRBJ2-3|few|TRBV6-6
TGTGCCAGCAGCTTCCCAGGGGAAGGGGGCGATACGCAGTATTTT
CASSFPGEGGDTQYF
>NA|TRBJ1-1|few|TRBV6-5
TGTGCCAGCAGTCCTCCAAAGGGTTGGAACACTGAAGCTTTCTTT
CASSPPKGWNTEAFF
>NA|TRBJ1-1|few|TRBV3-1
TGTGCCAGCAGCCAAGATTTCGTCATCGGGCGCCAGAACACTGAAGCTTTCTTT
CASSQDFVIGRQNTEAFF
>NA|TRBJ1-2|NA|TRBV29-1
TGCAGCGCAAGGTGGGCAGGGTCTAACTATGGCTACACCTTC
CSARWAGSNYGYTF
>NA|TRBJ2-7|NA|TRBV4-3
TGCGCCAGCAGCCAGGGTTTGCAATCCTACGAGCAGTACTTC
CASSQGLQSYEQYF
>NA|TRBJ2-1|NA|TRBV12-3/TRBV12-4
TGTGCCAGCAGTCGGGACACCCCCGGGTACGAGCGGTTCTTC
CASSRDTPGYERFF
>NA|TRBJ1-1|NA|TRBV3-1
TGTGCCAGCAGCCAAGCGTGGAAAGGGGCCGACACTGAAGCTTTCTTT
CASSQAWKGADTEAFF
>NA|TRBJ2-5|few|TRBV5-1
TGCGCCAGCAGCCCCAAGGACGGTAAAGAGACCCAGTACTTC
CASSPKDGKETQYF
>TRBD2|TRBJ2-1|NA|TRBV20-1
TGCAGTGCTGGCCCTCCGGGACTAGCGAGCTACAATGAGCAGTTCTTC
CSAGPPGLASYNEQFF
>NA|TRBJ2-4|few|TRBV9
TGTGCCAGCAGCACCGCCGGGGGTGGTAACTACGGGCAGTACTTC
CASSTAGGGNYGQYF
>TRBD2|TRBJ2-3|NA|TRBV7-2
TGTGCCAGCAGCTCGAGACTAGCGGGGGGCCTCACAGATACGCAGTATTTT
CASSSRLAGGLTDTQYF
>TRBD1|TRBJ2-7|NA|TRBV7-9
TGTGCCAGCAGCCCTACTCCGGGACAGATAAACTACGAGCAGTACTTC
CASSPTPGQINYEQYF
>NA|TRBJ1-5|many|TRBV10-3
TGTGCCATCAGTTCCAGACCGGATCAGCCCCAGCATTTT
CAISSRPDQPQHF
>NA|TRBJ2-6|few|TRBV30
TGTGCCTGGATCAGACTAGTGACTGGGGCCAACGTCCTGACTTTC
CAWIRLVTGANVLTF
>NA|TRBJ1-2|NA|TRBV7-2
TGTGCCGGCAGCTTCGGAGGGCGTGGCTACACCTTC
CAGSFGGRGYTF
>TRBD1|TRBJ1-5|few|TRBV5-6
TGTGCCGGCAGCCTGGGACAGGGAGCATACAATCAGCCCCAGCATTTT
CAGSLGQGAYNQPQHF
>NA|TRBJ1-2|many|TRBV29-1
TGCAGCGCGGAGGGACGCTCTAACTATGGCTACACCTTC
CSAEGRSNYGYTF
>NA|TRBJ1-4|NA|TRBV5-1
TGCGCCAGCAGGCCCCTTTATGCAACTAATGAAAAACTGTTTTTT
CASRPLYATNEKLFF
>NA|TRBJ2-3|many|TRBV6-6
TGTGCCAGCAGTCCCGCGAAAGATACGCAGTATTTT
CASSPAKDTQYF
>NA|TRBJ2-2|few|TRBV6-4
TGTGCCAGCAGTGACTTCGGCGGGGAGCTGTTTTTT
CASSDFGGELFF
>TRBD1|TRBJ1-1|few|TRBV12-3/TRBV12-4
TGTGCCAGCAGTTTAGCTCTGGGACAGGGGTGGCGGAAAGCTGAAGCTTTCTTT
CASSLALGQGWRKAEAFF
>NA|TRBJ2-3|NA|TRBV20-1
TGCAGTGCCGCGGACAGCACAGATACGCAGTATTTT
CSAADSTDTQYF
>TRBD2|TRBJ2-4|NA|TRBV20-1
TGCAGTGGCCGACTAGCGGGAGGTGTTGAGCAGTACTTC
CSGRLAGGVEQYF